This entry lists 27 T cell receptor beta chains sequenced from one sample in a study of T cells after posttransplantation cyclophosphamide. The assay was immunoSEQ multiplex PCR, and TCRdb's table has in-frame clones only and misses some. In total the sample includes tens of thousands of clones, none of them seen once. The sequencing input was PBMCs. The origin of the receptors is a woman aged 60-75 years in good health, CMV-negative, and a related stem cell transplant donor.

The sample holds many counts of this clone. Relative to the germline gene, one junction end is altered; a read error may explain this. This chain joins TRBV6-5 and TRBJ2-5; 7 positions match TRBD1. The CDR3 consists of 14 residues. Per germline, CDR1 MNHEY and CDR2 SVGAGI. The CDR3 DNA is TGTGCCAGCAGGGCTACAGGGGTTCAAGGGACCCAGTACTTC. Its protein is CASRATGVQGTQYF.

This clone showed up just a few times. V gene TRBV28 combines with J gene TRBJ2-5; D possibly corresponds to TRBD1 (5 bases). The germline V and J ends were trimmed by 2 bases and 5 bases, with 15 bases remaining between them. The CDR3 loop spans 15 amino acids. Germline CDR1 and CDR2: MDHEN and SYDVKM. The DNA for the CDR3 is TGTGCCAGCAGTTTAACAGGAAAAGGAATGGAGACCCAGTACTTC. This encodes CASSLTGKGMETQYF.

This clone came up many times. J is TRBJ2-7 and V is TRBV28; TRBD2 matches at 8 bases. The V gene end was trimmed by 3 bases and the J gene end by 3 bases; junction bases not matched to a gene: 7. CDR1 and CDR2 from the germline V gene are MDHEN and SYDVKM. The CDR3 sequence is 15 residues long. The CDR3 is CASSFGRAQDYEQYF. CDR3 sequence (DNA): TGTGCCAGCAGTTTCGGGAGGGCCCAAGACTACGAGCAGTACTTC.

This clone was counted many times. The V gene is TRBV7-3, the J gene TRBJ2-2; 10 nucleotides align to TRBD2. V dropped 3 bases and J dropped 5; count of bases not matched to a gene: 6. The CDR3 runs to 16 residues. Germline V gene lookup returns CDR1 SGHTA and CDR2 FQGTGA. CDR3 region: CASSFQAGGRTGELFF. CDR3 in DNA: TGTGCCAGCAGCTTCCAAGCGGGGGGGAGGACCGGGGAGCTGTTTTTT.

CDR3 sequence (DNA): TGTGCCAGCAGACCTCTAGGAACAGATACGCAGTATTTT. This encodes CASRPLGTDTQYF. This chain connects TRBV25-1 to TRBJ2-3; D call uncertain. CDR3 length: 13 amino acids. Trimming took off 6 bases at V and 3 bases at J, with 10 bases between the two ends. CDR1 and CDR2 (germline): MGHDK, SYGVNS.

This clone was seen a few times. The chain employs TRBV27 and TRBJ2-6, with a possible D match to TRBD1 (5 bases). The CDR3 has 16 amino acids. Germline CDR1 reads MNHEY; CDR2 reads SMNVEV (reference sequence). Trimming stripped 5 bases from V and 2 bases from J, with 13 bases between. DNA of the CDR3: TGTGCCAGCAGTCCAACAGGAACGACTGGGGCCAACGTCCTGACTTTC. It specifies CASSPTGTTGANVLTF.

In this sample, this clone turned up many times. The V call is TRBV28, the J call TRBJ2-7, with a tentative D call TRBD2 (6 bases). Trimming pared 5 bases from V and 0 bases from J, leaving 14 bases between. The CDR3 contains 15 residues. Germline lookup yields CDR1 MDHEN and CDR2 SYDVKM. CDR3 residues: CASSPLAKSSYEQYF. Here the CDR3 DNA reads TGTGCCAGCAGTCCCCTAGCGAAGAGCTCCTACGAGCAGTACTTC.

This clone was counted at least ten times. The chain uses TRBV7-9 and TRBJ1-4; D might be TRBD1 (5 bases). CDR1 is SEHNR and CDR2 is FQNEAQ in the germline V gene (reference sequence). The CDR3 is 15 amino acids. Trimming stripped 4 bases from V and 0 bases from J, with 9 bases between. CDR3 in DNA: TGTGCCAGCAGCTCCTACAGGTCAACTAATGAAAAACTGTTTTTT. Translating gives CASSSYRSTNEKLFF. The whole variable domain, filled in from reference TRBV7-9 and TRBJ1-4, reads DTGVSQNPRHKITKRGQNVTFRCDPISEHNRLYWYRQTLGQGPEFLTYFQNEAQLEKSRLLSDRFSAERPKGSFSTLEIQRTEQGDSAMYLCASSSYRSTNEKLFFGSGTQLSVL.

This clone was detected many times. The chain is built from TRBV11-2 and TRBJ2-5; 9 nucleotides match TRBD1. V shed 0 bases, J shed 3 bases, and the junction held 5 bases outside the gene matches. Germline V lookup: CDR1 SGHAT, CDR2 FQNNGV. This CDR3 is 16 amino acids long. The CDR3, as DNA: TGTGCCAGCAGCTTAGATCGGACAGGGGCGAAAGAGACCCAGTACTTC. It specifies CASSLDRTGAKETQYF. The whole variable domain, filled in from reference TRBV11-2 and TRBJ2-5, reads EAGVAQSPRYKIIEKRQSVAFWCNPISGHATLYWYQQILGQGPKLLIQFQNNGVVDDSQLPKDRFSAERLKGVDSTLKIQPAKLEDSAVYLCASSLDRTGAKETQYFGPGTRLLVL.

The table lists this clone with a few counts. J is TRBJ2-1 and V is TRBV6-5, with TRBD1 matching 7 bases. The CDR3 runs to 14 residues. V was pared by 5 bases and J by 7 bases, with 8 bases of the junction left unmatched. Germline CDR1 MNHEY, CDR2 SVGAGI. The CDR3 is CASSDVLQGNEQFF. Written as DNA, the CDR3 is TGTGCCAGCAGTGACGTTTTACAGGGGAATGAGCAGTTCTTC.

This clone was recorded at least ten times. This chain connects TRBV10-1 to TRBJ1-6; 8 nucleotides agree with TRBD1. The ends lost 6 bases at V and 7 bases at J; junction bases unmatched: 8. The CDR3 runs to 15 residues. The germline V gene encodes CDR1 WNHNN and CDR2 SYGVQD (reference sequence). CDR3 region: CASSASGGRNSPLHF. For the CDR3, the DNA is TGCGCCAGCAGCGCCTCAGGGGGCAGGAATTCACCCCTCCACTTT.

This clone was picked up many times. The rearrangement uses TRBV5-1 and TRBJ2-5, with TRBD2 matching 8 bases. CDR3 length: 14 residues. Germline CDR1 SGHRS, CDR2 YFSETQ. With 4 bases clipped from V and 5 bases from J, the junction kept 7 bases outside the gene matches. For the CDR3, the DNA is TGCGCCAGCAGCCGCCGACCGGGGGGGGAGACCCAGTACTTC. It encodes CASSRRPGGETQYF.

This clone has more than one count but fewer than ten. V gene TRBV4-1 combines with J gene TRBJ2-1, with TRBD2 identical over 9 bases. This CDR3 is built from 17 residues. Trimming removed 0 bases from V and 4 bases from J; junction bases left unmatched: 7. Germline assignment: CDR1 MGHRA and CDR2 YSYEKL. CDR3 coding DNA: TGCGCCAGCAGCCAAGATTTGAATAGCGGGAGTTACAATGAGCAGTTCTTC. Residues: CASSQDLNSGSYNEQFF.

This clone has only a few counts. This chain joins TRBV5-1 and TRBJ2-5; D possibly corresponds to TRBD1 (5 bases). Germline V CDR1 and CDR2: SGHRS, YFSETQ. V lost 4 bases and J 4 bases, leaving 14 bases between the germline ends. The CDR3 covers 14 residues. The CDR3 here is CASSGHRGPETQYF. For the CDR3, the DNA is TGCGCCAGCAGCGGACACCGTGGCCCAGAGACCCAGTACTTC.

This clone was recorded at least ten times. The CDR3 sequence: CASSRGQGGEAFF. The CDR3 DNA sequence: TGTGCCAGCAGTCGGGGACAGGGAGGCGAAGCTTTCTTT. The chain combines TRBV6-6 with TRBJ1-1, with 9 positions matching TRBD1. J gave up 8 bases and V 5 bases, and 6 bases lay outside the gene matches. Germline V gene data show CDR1 as MNHNY and CDR2 as SVGAGI (reference sequence). This CDR3 is built from 13 residues.

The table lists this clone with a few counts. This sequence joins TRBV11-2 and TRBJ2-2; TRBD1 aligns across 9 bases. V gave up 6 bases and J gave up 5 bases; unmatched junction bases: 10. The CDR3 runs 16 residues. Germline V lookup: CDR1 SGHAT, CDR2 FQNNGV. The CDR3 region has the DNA TGTGCCAGCAGTCGCCGCCCGGGACAGGGTACCGGGGAGCTGTTTTTT. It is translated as CASSRRPGQGTGELFF.

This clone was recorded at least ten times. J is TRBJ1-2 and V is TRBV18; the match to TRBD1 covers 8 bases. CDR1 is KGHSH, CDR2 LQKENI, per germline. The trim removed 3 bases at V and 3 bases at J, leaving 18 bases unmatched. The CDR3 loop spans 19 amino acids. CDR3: CASSPVQRGGTGGDYGYTF. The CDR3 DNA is TGTGCCAGCTCACCCGTTCAAAGAGGAGGGACAGGCGGTGACTATGGCTACACCTTC.

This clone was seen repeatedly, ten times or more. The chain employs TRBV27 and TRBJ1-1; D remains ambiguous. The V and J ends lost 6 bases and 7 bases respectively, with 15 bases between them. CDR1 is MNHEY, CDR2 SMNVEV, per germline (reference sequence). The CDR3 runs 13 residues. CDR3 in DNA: TGTGCCAGCAGGCCCCACGGGGAGGGTGAAGCTTTCTTT. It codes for CASRPHGEGEAFF.

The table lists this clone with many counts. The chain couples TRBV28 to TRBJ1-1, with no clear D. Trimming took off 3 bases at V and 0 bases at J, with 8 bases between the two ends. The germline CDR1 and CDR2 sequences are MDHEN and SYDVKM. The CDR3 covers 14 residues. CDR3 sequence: CASSLLSMNTEAFF. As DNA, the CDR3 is TGTGCCAGCAGTTTGCTATCCATGAACACTGAAGCTTTCTTT.

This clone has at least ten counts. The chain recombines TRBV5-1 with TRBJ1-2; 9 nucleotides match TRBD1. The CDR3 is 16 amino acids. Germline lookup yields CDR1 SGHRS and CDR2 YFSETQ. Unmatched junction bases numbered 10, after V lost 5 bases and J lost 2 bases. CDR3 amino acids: CASSKTTGGENYGYTF. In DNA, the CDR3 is TGCGCCAGCAGTAAAACCACAGGGGGCGAGAACTATGGCTACACCTTC.

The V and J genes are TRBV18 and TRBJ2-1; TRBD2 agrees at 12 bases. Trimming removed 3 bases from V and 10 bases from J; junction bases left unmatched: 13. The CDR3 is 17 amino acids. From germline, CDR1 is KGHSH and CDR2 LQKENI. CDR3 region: CASSPYTTSGRPAEQFF. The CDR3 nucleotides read TGTGCCAGCTCACCCTACACCACTAGCGGGAGGCCCGCGGAGCAGTTCTTC.

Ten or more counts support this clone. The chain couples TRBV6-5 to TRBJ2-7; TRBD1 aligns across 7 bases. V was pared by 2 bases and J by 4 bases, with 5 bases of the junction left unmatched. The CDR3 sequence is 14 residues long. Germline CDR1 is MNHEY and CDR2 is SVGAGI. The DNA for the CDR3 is TGTGCCAGCAGTTACGGAGGCAGGGGGTACGAGCAGTACTTC. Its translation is CASSYGGRGYEQYF.

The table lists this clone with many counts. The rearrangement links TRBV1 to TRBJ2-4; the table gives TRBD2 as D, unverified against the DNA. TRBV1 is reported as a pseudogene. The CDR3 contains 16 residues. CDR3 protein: CTSSGRIAGVENIQYF. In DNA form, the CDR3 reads TGCACCAGCAGCGGCAGGATAGCGGGAGTGGAAAACATTCAGTACTTC.

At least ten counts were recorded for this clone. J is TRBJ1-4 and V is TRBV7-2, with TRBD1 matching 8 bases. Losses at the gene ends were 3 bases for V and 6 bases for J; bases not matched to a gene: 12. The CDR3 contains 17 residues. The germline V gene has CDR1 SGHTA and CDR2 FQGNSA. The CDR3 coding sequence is TGTGCCAGCAGCTTTGGACCTGGGACAGGACAACATGAAAAACTGTTTTTT. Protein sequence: CASSFGPGTGQHEKLFF.

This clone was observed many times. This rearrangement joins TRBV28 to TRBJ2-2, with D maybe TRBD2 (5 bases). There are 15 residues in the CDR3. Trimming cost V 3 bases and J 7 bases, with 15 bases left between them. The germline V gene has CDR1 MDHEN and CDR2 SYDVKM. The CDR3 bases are TGTGCCAGCAGTTTTGCCGGGATTCCAAGCGGGGAGCTGTTTTTT. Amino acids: CASSFAGIPSGELFF.

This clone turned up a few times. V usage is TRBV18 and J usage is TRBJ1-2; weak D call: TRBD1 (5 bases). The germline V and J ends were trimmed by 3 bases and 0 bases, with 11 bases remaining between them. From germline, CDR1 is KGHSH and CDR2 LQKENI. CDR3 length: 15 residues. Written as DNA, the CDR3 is TGTGCCAGCTCACCGGACACACTACCTAACTATGGCTACACCTTC. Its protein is CASSPDTLPNYGYTF.

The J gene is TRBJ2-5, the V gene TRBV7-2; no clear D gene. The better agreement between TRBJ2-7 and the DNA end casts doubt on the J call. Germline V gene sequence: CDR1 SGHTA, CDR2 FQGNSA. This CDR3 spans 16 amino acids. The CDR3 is CASSLAGRPGPYEQYF. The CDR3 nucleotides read TGTGCCAGCAGCTTAGCGGGCCGACCTGGGCCCTACGAGCAGTACTTC.